This T cell receptor (beta chain) comes out of a study of T-cell memory formation after mild COVID-19. Study-wide findings and caveats: Memory from before infection featured some responding clones, which suggests cross-reactive memory joined. Later expanders leaned CD4+, whereas clones that contracted between day 15 and 85 were balanced CD4/CD8.

Each CDR3 protein gets one entry after TCRdb re-called the 5' RACE reads with MiXCR. This table has a few hundred thousand distinct CDR3 sequences, 20% to 25% appearing once. This clonotype appeared a few times. Its antigen remains unidentified. The specimen sequenced was PBMCs or a T cell subset sorted from them (not recorded which). The receptor comes from an adult woman who had mild COVID-19 (a few samples of this study predate the infection). Cell type and time point are not known.

CDR3 sequence: CASSQTGFGEQYF. The CDR3 DNA reads TGTGCCAGCTCACAGACAGGGTTTGGCGAGCAGTACTTC. This chain uses TRBV18 with TRBJ2-7; TRBD1 matches at 7 bases. Looked up from germline, CDR1 is KGHSH and CDR2 is LQKENI. J gave up 6 bases and V 4 bases, and 6 bases lay outside the gene matches. The CDR3 is made up of 13 amino acids.